A single sample is the source of the 17 T cell receptor beta chains below, sequenced in a study of radiotherapy plus CTLA-4 blockade in lung cancer. TCRdb's table, derived via immunoSEQ multiplex PCR, lists solely in-frame clones and lacks some. The sample lists around 91,000 clones, 70% to 90% occurring once. This specimen was peripheral blood, taken from a patient treated with radiotherapy plus ipilimumab. These receptors all come from a human donor with non-small cell lung cancer that progressed on radiotherapy plus ipilimumab.

The chain employs TRBV15 and TRBJ1-4; D remains unclear. The V gene's germline CDR1 is LNHNV and CDR2 YYDKDF (reference sequence). Trimming left V 0 bases short and J 5 bases short, with 16 bases between. This CDR3 is 17 amino acids long. The CDR3 spells CATSRDFRSGRNEKLFF. CDR3 in DNA: TGTGCCACCAGCAGAGATTTTAGGTCAGGCCGAAATGAAAAACTGTTTTTT. The full variable domain, its missing parts supplied by reference TRBV15 and TRBJ1-4, is DAMVIQNPRYQVTQFGKPVTLSCSQTLNHNVMYWYQQKSSQAPKLLFHYYDKDFNNEADTPDNFQSRRPNTSFCFLDIRSPGLGDTAMYLCATSRDFRSGRNEKLFFGSGTQLSVL.

This sequence joins TRBV5-3 and TRBJ2-6; 11 bases match TRBD2. TRBV5-3 is filed as an ORF, its function uncertain. The CDR3 is 22 amino acids. J gave up 3 bases and V 7 bases, and 24 bases lay outside the gene matches. The chain's CDR3 is CARVRKNSGREVPWGGANVLTF. CDR3 DNA: TGTGCCAGAGTTAGGAAGAATAGCGGGAGGGAAGTCCCCTGGGGTGGGGCCAACGTCCTGACTTTC.

V is TRBV28 and J is TRBJ2-7; 14 nucleotides align to TRBD2. Losses at the gene ends were 6 bases for V and 10 bases for J; bases not matched to a gene: 5. This CDR3 comprises 13 residues. The germline V gene has CDR1 MDHEN and CDR2 SYDVKM. CDR3 sequence: CASSLGLAGAQYF. CDR3 DNA: TGTGCCAGCAGCCTGGGACTAGCGGGAGCTCAGTACTTC.

This chain uses TRBV5-1 with TRBJ2-7, with TRBD2 as a possible D gene (6 bases). Trimming removed 6 bases at V and 0 bases at J, with 16 bases between. The germline V gene encodes CDR1 SGHRS and CDR2 YFSETQ. The CDR3 spans 15 residues. CDR3 nucleotide sequence: TGCGCCAGCAACCCAGGAGGGCCCAACTCCTACGAGCAGTACTTC. It translates to CASNPGGPNSYEQYF.

This clone has only a few counts. The chain uses TRBV16 and TRBJ2-1; D could derive from TRBD1 or TRBD2 (5 bases each). Trimming removed 5 bases at V and 12 bases at J, with 17 bases between. The length of the CDR3 is 13 residues. Germline V gene sequence: CDR1 KGHSY, CDR2 FQNENV. For the CDR3, the DNA is TGTGCCAGCAGCGAGGGTGCTGTTGGGGGGCAGTTCTTC. Encoded protein: CASSEGAVGGQFF.

The rearrangement uses TRBV2 and TRBJ2-7, with TRBD2 matching 8 bases. J was trimmed by 5 bases and V by 4 bases; bases with no gene match: 4. CDR3 size: 13 residues. The V gene's germline CDR1 is SNHLY and CDR2 FYNNEI. The CDR3 DNA reads as TGTGCCAGCAGTGTATTAGCGGGAAACGAGCAGTACTTC. This sequence encodes CASSVLAGNEQYF.

The CDR3 nucleotides are TGTGCCAGCAGCTTAGCACCCTACGAGCAGTACTTC. It encodes CASSLAPYEQYF. The chain uses TRBV7-9 and TRBJ2-7; D not certain. Between the trimmed V and J ends, which lost 0 bases and 2 bases, there was a span of 2 bases. Germline V gene sequence: CDR1 SEHNR, CDR2 FQNEAQ (reference sequence). CDR3 length: 12 residues.

This chain uses TRBV5-1 with TRBJ2-1; 12 bases are shared with TRBD2. With V trimmed by 7 bases and J by 6 bases, 5 bases remained unmatched. The CDR3 runs 14 residues. Per the germline V gene, CDR1 is SGHRS and CDR2 is YFSETQ. DNA for the CDR3: TGCGCCAGCTCATCTAGCGGGAGGGCCAATGAGCAGTTCTTC. The encoded protein is CASSSSGRANEQFF.

The gene calls are TRBV2 and TRBJ2-7; no clear D gene. Trimming took 4 bases from V and 0 from J, leaving 7 bases between them. The CDR3 runs 13 residues. From germline, CDR1 is SNHLY and CDR2 FYNNEI. The CDR3 bases are TGTGCCAGCAGTGCGGGCAACTCCTACGAGCAGTACTTC. Its protein is CASSAGNSYEQYF.

The chain combines TRBV11-2 with TRBJ1-5; 7 bases are a match to TRBD1. V lost 5 bases and J lost 1; bases outside the gene matches: 14. This CDR3 spans 18 amino acids. Germline assignment: CDR1 SGHAT and CDR2 FQNNGV. CDR3 coding DNA: TGTGCCAGCAGCCACCTGATATTCGGCAGGGGGAGCAATCAGCCCCAGCATTTT. Protein product: CASSHLIFGRGSNQPQHF.

A single count supports this clone. The rearrangement links TRBV7-2 to TRBJ1-3; D not certain. This CDR3 has 16 residues. Trimming left V 0 bases short and J 3 bases short, with 12 bases between. Germline V gene sequence: CDR1 SGHTA, CDR2 FQGNSA. The CDR3 region is CASSLAGGSGGNTIYF. Here the CDR3 DNA reads TGTGCCAGCAGCTTAGCTGGAGGATCGGGTGGAAACACCATATATTTT. Drawing the rest from reference TRBV7-2 and TRBJ1-3, the complete variable domain is GAGVSQSPSNKVTEKGKDVELRCDPISGHTALYWYRQSLGQGLEFLIYFQGNSAPDKSGLPSDRFSAERTGGSVSTLTIQRTQQEDSAVYLCASSLAGGSGGNTIYFGEGSWLTVV.

This chain uses TRBV11-2 with TRBJ1-5; D perhaps matches TRBD1 (6 bases). V lost 3 bases and J lost 3, with 24 bases in between. This CDR3 spans 19 amino acids. The germline V gene encodes CDR1 SGHAT and CDR2 FQNNGV. The CDR3 nucleotides read TGTGCCAGCAGCTTCCTGAAGCCTGGCCAGGGGAGGGTCAATCAGCCCCAGCATTTT. Translation: CASSFLKPGQGRVNQPQHF.

This clone occurred once. The genes are TRBV9 and TRBJ2-3; D gene unclear. V lost 6 bases and J lost 0, with 14 bases in between. The CDR3 runs 15 residues. Looked up from germline, CDR1 is SGDLS and CDR2 is YYNGEE. Here the CDR3 DNA reads TGTGCCAGCACCTTACGAGGAGCTAGCACAGATACGCAGTATTTT. Translation gives CASTLRGASTDTQYF.

The gene calls are TRBV15 and TRBJ2-5; a weak D match, TRBD1 (5 bases). V lost 5 bases, J lost 2 bases, and 9 bases lay in between. Germline assignment: CDR1 LNHNV and CDR2 YYDKDF (reference sequence). There are 13 residues in the CDR3. This CDR3 is CATSRRAQETQYF. DNA of the CDR3: TGTGCCACCAGCCGCAGGGCGCAAGAGACCCAGTACTTC.

The chain uses TRBV19 and TRBJ2-1, with unresolved D. V was trimmed by 11 bases and J by 15 bases, leaving 14 bases between them. The CDR3 covers 9 residues. The germline V gene encodes CDR1 LNHDA and CDR2 SQIVND (reference sequence). The DNA for the CDR3 is TGTGCCGCCAGGACGCCGGTGTTCTTC. This codes for CAARTPVFF.

The V call is TRBV7-8, the J call TRBJ1-2; no firm D call. The CDR3 contains 16 residues. The V and J ends lost 1 base and 2 bases respectively, with 14 bases between them. Germline lookup yields CDR1 SGHVS and CDR2 FQNEAQ. CDR3 protein: CASSLGTETRNYGYTF. The CDR3 DNA sequence: TGTGCCAGCAGCTTAGGTACCGAGACCCGCAACTATGGCTACACCTTC.

This CDR3 reads CARSPSLGPSESLGEQFF. As DNA, the CDR3 is TGTGCCAGAAGCCCCTCCCTGGGGCCTAGCGAAAGTTTAGGTGAGCAGTTCTTC. The V call is TRBV5-3, the J call TRBJ2-1; tentatively, D is TRBD2 (6 bases). TRBV5-3 counts as an open reading frame of uncertain function. The CDR3 is 18 amino acids. Trimming cost V 4 bases and J 9 bases, with 29 bases left between them.